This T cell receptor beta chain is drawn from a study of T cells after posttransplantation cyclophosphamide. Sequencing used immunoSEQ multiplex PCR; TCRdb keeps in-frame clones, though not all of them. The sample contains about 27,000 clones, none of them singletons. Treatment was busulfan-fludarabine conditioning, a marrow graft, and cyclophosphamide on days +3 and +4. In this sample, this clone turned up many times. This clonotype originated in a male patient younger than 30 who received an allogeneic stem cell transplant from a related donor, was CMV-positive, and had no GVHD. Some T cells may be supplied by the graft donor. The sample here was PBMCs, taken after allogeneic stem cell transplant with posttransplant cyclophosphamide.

CDR3 residues: CASSSGTGAYEQYF. The CDR3 coding sequence is TGTGCCAGCAGCAGCGGGACAGGGGCGTACGAGCAGTACTTC. The chain is built from TRBV5-5 and TRBJ2-7; 10 positions match TRBD1. From germline, CDR1 is SGHKS and CDR2 YYEKEE (reference sequence). Losses at the gene ends were 4 bases for V and 4 bases for J; bases not matched to a gene: 5. This CDR3 comprises 14 residues.